This T cell receptor beta chain emerged from a study of control samples from healthy donors and cancer patients. Trimming left V 6 bases short and J 1 base short, with 12 bases between. This CDR3 contains 14 residues. Germline CDR1 reads KGHSH; CDR2 reads LQKENI. Here immunoSEQ multiplex PCR was the method, and the copy in TCRdb shows in-frame clones only, minus some. The table shows 90,000 to 150,000 clones, with 88% occurring only once. The sequence was collected from a man aged 35 to 55 in good health. V is TRBV18 and J is TRBJ1-1, with D possibly TRBD1 on 5 matching bases. Sequences were obtained from blood. The CDR3 loop is CASSSGSWNTEAFF. CDR3 bases: TGTGCCAGCTCGTCAGGGTCTTGGAACACTGAAGCTTTCTTT. Variable domain in full (rest from reference TRBV18 and TRBJ1-1): NAGVMQNPRHLVRRRGQEARLRCSPMKGHSHVYWYRQLPEEGLKFMVYLQKENIIDESGMPKERFSAEFPKEGPSILRIQQVVRGDSAAYFCASSSGSWNTEAFFGQGTRLTVV.